This TCR beta chain is from a study of blood T cell repertoires in COVID-19. Measured with immunoSEQ multiplex PCR; TCRdb has only the in-frame clones, and not every one. The sample yields 200,000 to 250,000 clones, about 80% seen once. Recruits, aged roughly 18 to 95 years, lived in 25 or so US areas. In Cohort 3, a recovered donor had either two negative PCRs, clearance, or symptom resolution. The CDR3 spans 15 residues. The sequencing sample was made of PBMCs or T cells enriched from blood (not recorded which). The TCR sequence derives from a man aged 55 to 70 who had recovered from COVID-19. The chain couples TRBV21-1 to TRBJ1-1. TRBV21-1 is a recognized pseudogene. The CDR3 is CASSKARRMNTEAFF. In DNA, the CDR3 is TGTGCCAGCAGCAAAGCACGGCGGATGAACACTGAAGCTTTCTTT.